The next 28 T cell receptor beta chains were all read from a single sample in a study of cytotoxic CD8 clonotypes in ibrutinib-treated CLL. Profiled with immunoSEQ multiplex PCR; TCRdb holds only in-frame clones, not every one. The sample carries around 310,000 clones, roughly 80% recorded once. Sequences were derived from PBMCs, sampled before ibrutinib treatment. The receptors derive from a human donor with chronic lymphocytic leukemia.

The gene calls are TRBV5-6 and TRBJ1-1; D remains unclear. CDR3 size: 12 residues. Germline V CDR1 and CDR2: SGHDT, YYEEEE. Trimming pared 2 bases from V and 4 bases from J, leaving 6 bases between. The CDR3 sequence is CASSFVGTEAFF. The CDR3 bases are TGTGCCAGCAGCTTCGTGGGCACTGAAGCTTTCTTT.

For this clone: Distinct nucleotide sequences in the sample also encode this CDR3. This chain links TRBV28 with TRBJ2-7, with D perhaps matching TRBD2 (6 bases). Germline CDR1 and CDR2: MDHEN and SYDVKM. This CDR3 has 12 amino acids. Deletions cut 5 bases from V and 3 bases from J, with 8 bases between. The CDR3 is CASSPGLYEQYF. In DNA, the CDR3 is TGTGCCAGCAGTCCGGGACTCTACGAGCAGTACTTC.

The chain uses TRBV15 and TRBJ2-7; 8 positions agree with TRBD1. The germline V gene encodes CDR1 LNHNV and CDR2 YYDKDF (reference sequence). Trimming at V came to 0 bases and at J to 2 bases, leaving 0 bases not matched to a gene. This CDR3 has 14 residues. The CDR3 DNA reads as TGTGCCACCAGCAGAGAACAGGGGGCCTACGAGCAGTACTTC. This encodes CATSREQGAYEQYF.

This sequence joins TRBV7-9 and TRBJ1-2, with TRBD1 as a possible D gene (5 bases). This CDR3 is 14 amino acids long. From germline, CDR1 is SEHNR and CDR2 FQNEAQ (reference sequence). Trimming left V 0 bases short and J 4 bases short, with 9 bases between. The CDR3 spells CASSLAGPFYGYTF. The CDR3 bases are TGTGCCAGCAGCTTAGCGGGACCGTTCTATGGCTACACCTTC.

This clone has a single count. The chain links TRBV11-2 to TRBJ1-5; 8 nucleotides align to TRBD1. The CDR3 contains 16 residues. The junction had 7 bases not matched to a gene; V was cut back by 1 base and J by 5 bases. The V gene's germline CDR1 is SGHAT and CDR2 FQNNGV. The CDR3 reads CASSLGGPGGYQPQHF. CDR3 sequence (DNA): TGTGCCAGCAGCTTAGGAGGGCCAGGGGGCTATCAGCCCCAGCATTTT.

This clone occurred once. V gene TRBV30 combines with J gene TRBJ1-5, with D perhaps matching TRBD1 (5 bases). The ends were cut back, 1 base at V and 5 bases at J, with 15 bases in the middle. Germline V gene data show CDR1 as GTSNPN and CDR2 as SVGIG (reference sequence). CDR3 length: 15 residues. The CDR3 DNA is TGTGCCTGGAGTGAAGGGGAGAGTATACATCAGCCCCAGCATTTT. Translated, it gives CAWSEGESIHQPQHF.

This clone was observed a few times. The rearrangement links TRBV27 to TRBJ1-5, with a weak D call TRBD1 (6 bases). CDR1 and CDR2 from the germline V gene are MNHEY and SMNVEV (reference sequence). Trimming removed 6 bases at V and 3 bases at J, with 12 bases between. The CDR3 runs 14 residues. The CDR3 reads CASSQTGNNQPQHF. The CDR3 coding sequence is TGTGCCAGCAGCCAAACAGGGAACAATCAGCCCCAGCATTTT.

CDR3 in amino acids: CASSAFTHNEQFF. The CDR3 DNA follows: TGTGCCAGCAGCGCCTTCACACACAATGAGCAGTTCTTC. The chain has TRBV9 and TRBJ2-1; D is undetermined. Per the germline V gene, CDR1 is SGDLS and CDR2 is YYNGEE. Trimming removed 3 bases from V and 5 bases from J, with 9 bases in between. This CDR3 is 13 amino acids long.

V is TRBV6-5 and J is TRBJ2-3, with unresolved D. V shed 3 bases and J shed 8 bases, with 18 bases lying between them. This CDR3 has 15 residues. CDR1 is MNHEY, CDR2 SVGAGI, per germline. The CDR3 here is CASSYRGEPLGTQYF. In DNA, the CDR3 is TGTGCCAGCAGTTATCGAGGCGAGCCCCTGGGTACGCAGTATTTT.

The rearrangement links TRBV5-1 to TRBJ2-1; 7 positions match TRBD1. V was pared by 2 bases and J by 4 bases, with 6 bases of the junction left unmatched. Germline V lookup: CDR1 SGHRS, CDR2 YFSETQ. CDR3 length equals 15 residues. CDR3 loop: CASSLQGLQYNEQFF. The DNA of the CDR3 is TGCGCCAGCAGCTTACAGGGGCTTCAATACAATGAGCAGTTCTTC.

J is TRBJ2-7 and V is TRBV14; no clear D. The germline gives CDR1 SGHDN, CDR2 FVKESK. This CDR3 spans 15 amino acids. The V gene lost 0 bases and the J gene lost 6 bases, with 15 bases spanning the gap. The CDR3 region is CASSQDVGFVTEQYF. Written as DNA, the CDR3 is TGTGCCAGCAGCCAAGATGTCGGGTTCGTCACCGAGCAGTACTTC.

CDR3 loop: CASSQTGGFEKLFF. The DNA of the CDR3 is TGTGCCAGTAGCCAGACAGGGGGATTTGAAAAACTGTTTTTT. The V call is TRBV19, the J call TRBJ1-4; TRBD1 matches 9 bases. Germline V CDR1 and CDR2: LNHDA, SQIVND (reference sequence). The CDR3 has 14 residues. Trimming took 6 bases from V and 7 from J; bases not matched to a gene: 6.

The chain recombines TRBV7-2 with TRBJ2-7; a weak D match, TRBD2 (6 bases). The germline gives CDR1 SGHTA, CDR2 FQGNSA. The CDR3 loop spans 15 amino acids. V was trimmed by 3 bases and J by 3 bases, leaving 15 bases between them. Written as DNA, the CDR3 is TGTGCCAGCAGCTTTAGATTAGCGGAGGTCTACGAGCAGTACTTC. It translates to CASSFRLAEVYEQYF.

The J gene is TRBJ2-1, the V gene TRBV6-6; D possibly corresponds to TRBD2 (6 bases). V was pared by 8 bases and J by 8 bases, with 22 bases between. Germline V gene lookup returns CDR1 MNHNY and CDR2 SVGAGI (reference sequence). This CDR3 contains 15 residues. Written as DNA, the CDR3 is TGTGCCAGCCGAGGGTGGGCGGGATTGTTTGATGAGCAGTTCTTC. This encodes CASRGWAGLFDEQFF.

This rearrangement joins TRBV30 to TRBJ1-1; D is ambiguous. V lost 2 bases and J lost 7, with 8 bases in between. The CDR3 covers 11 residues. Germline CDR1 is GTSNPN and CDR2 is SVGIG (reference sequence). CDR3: CAWSTAIEAFF. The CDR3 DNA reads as TGTGCCTGGAGTACCGCAATTGAAGCTTTCTTT.

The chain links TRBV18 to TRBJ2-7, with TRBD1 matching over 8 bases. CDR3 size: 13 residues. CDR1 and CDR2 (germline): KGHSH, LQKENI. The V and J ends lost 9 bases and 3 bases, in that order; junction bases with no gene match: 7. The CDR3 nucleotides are TGTGCCAGTCGAATAGGACAGGGCTACGAGCAGTACTTC. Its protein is CASRIGQGYEQYF. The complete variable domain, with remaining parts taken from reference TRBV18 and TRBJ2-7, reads NAGVMQNPRHLVRRRGQEARLRCSPMKGHSHVYWYRQLPEEGLKFMVYLQKENIIDESGMPKERFSAEFPKEGPSILRIQQVVRGDSAAYFCASRIGQGYEQYFGPGTRLTVT.

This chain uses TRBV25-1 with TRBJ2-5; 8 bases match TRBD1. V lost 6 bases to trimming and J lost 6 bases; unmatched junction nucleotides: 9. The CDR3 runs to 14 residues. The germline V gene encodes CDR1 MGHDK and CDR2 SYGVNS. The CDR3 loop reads CASSETGVLKTQYF. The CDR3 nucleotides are TGTGCCAGCAGCGAGACAGGGGTCTTGAAGACCCAGTACTTC.

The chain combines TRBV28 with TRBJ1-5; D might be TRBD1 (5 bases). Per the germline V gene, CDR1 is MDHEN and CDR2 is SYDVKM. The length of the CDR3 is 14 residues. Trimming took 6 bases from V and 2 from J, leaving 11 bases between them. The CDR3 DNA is TGTGCCAGCAGGGGGGAGTATGGCAATCAGCCCCAGCATTTT. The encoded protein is CASRGEYGNQPQHF.

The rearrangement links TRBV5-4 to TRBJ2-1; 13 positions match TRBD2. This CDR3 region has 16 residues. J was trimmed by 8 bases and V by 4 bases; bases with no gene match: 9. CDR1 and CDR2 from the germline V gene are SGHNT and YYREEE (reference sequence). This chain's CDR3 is CASSLRTSGSTYEQFF. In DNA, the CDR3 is TGTGCCAGCAGCCTCCGGACTAGCGGGAGTACTTATGAGCAGTTCTTC.

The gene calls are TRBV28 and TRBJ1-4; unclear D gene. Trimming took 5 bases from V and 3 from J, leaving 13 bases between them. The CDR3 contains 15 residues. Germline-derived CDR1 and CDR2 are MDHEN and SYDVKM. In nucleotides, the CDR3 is TGTGCCAGCAGTACCCCGGGAGGTCCTAATGAAAAACTGTTTTTT. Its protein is CASSTPGGPNEKLFF.

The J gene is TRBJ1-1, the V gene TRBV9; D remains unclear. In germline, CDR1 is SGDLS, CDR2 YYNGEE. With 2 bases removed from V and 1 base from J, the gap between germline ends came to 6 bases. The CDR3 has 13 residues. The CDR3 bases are TGTGCCAGCAGCGTCCGACGGAACACTGAAGCTTTCTTT. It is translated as CASSVRRNTEAFF.

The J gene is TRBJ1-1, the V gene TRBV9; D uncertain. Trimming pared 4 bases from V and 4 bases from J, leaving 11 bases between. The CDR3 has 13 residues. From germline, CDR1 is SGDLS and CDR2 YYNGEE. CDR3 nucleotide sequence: TGTGCCAGCAGCACCTTGGGTGCCACTGAAGCTTTCTTT. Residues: CASSTLGATEAFF.

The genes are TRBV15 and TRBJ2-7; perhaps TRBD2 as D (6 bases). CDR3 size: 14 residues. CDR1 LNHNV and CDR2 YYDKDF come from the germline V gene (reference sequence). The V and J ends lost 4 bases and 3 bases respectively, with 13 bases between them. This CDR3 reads CATSTGLQGYEQYF. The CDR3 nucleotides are TGTGCCACCAGCACTGGACTACAAGGCTACGAGCAGTACTTC.

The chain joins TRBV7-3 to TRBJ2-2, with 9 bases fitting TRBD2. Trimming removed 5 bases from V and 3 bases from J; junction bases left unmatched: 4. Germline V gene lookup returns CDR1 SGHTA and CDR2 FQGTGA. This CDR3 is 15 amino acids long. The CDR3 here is CASSKGLAYTGELFF. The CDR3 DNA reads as TGTGCCAGCAGCAAGGGACTAGCTTACACCGGGGAGCTGTTTTTT.

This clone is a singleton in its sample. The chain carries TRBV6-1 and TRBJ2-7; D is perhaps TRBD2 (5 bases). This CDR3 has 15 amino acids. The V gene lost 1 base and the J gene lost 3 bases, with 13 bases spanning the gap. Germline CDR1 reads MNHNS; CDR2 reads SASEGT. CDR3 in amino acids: CASSEGASLSYEQYF. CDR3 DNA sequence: TGTGCCAGCAGTGAAGGGGCTAGCCTGAGCTACGAGCAGTACTTC.

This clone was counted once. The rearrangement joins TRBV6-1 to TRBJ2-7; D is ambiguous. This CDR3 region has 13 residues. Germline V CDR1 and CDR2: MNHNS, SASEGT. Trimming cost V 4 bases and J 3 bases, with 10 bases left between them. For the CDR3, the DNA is TGTGCCAGCAGTGCTCCAGGCTTCTACGAGCAGTACTTC. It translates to CASSAPGFYEQYF.

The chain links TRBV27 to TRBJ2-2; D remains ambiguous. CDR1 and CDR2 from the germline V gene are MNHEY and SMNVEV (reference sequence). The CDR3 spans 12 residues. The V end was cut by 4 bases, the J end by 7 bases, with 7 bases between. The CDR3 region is CASSSYLGELFF. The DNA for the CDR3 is TGTGCCAGCAGTTCCTACCTCGGGGAGCTGTTTTTT.

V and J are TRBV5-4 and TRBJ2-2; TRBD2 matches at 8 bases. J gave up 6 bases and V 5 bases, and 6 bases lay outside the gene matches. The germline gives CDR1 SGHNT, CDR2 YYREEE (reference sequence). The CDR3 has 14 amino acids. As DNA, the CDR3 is TGTGCCAGCAGTGCGACGGGACTAGCCGGGGAGCTGTTTTTT. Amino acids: CASSATGLAGELFF. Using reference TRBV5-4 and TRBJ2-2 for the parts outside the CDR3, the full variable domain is ETGVTQSPTHLIKTRGQQVTLRCSSQSGHNTVSWYQQALGQGPQFIFQYYREEENGRGNFPPRFSGLQFPNYSSELNVNALELDDSALYLCASSATGLAGELFFGEGSRLTVL.